The 3 T cell receptor beta chains listed next were all sequenced from one sample in a study of Ad26.COV2.S vaccination and SARS-CoV-2 variants. The treatment denotes: 15 to 20 received Ad26.COV2.S at low or high dose, single or two shots; five or six received placebo; per-sample allocation not given. Each sample was drawn 63 days after the first injection (of vaccine or placebo). Libraries were prepared by immunoSEQ multiplex PCR; TCRdb keeps only in-frame clonotypes and omits some of them. The sample lists some 290,000 clones; about 85% were seen once. The sample in question was peripheral blood, obtained in a trial of Ad26.COV2.S vaccine versus placebo. The receptors shown here come from a person aged 18-60 years who received the Ad26.COV2.S COVID-19 vaccine or a placebo.

The rearrangement uses TRBV5-1 and TRBJ2-7; 9 bases match TRBD2. This CDR3 comprises 15 residues. Germline values: CDR1 SGHRS, CDR2 YFSETQ. V lost 0 bases to trimming and J lost 6 bases; unmatched junction nucleotides: 7. The CDR3 protein is CASSLAGGGAGEQYF. CDR3 in DNA: TGCGCCAGCAGCTTGGCCGGCGGGGGGGCCGGCGAGCAGTACTTC. The full variable domain, its missing parts supplied by reference TRBV5-1 and TRBJ2-7, is KAGVTQTPRYLIKTRGQQVTLSCSPISGHRSVSWYQQTPGQGLQFLFEYFSETQRNKGNFPGRFSGRQFSNSRSEMNVSTLELGDSALYLCASSLAGGGAGEQYFGPGTRLTVT.

The chain links TRBV5-1 to TRBJ2-5; 11 bases fit TRBD1. After removal of 7 bases from V and 4 bases from J, the junction contained 6 bases not matched to a gene. The CDR3 extends over 14 amino acids. Germline V gives CDR1 SGHRS, CDR2 YFSETQ. The CDR3 reads CASGDRGNGETQYF. DNA for the CDR3: TGCGCCAGCGGGGACAGGGGGAATGGAGAGACCCAGTACTTC.

The chain links TRBV19 to TRBJ2-7, with D unresolved. V lost 4 bases to trimming and J lost 6 bases, with 16 bases between them. The germline V gene encodes CDR1 LNHDA and CDR2 SQIVND (reference sequence). The CDR3 totals 14 residues. This CDR3 reads CASSRGGEIGEQYF. CDR3 sequence (DNA): TGTGCCAGTAGTAGGGGTGGAGAGATCGGCGAGCAGTACTTC.